This record concerns one T cell receptor beta chain sequence. An input of about 0.45 to 1 ug of RNA was subjected to reverse transcription using random hexamers. immunoSEQ multiplex PCR amplified TCR beta CDR3 across 54 Vbeta, 13 Jbeta. TCRdb independently ran MiXCR on the immunoSEQ multiplex PCR reads; one entry per CDR3 protein. The sample consists of 110,000 to 150,000 distinct CDR3 sequences, roughly 95% of them appearing once. The data were taken from a study of CD8 T cells in Susac syndrome. CD8+ and CD4+ T cells from blood underwent TCR beta sequencing. The CD8+ and CD4+ T cells were isolated magnetically using a negative isolation approach, whereas the TEMRA cells were enriched by FACS. The ends were cut back, 4 bases at V and 0 bases at J, with 7 bases in the middle. Germline V lookup: CDR1 KGHSH, CDR2 LQKENI. This CDR3 spans 14 amino acids.

Sequencing input: CD4+ T cells from PBMCs. The receptor's source is a human donor with Susac syndrome. The chain joins TRBV18 to TRBJ1-5, with unresolved D. Here the CDR3 DNA reads TGTGCCAGCTCACGTGTAAATAGCAATCAGCCCCAGCATTTT. Translated: CASSRVNSNQPQHF.